The 15 T cell receptor beta chains below all came from one sample that was sequenced in a study of CD8 T cells in ankylosing spondylitis. Findings of the study overall: Typical of ankylosing spondylitis blood, it appeared, was a TCR beta motif of roughly eight highly homologous variants.

TCRdb re-analysed the 5' RACE reads in MiXCR, keeping a single row per CDR3 protein. Among approximately 440,000 distinct CDR3 sequences listed, 17% were seen once. The antigens for these receptors are not known. Source material: blood, either unsorted or a sorted T cell fraction (not recorded which). Every receptor here comes from a male donor with ankylosing spondylitis.

V is TRBV5-1 and J is TRBJ2-2; TRBD1 aligns across 9 bases. The CDR3 covers 17 residues. After removal of 5 bases from V and 5 bases from J, the junction contained 13 bases not matched to a gene. Germline CDR1 and CDR2: SGHRS and YFSETQ. The CDR3 DNA is TGCGCCAGCAGAATTCGAACAGGGGGCGCTGGTACCGGGGAGCTGTTTTTT. This encodes CASRIRTGGAGTGELFF.

The genes are TRBV20-1 and TRBJ2-3; TRBD2 matches at 9 bases. Germline lookup yields CDR1 DFQATT and CDR2 SNEGSKA (reference sequence). The trim removed 0 bases at V and 0 bases at J, leaving 7 bases unmatched. CDR3 length: 17 residues. The CDR3 nucleotides are TGCAGTGCTAGAGAGCCGCTAGCGGGGCCTAGCACAGATACGCAGTATTTT. Amino acid sequence: CSAREPLAGPSTDTQYF.

This clonotype appeared a few times. The chain carries TRBV6-1 and TRBJ1-6, with 12 bases that match TRBD1. J lost 7 bases, V lost 5 bases, and 9 bases had no gene match. The CDR3 has 17 residues. Germline V gene data show CDR1 as MNHNS and CDR2 as SASEGT. In nucleotides, the CDR3 is TGTGCCAGCAGTCGATCCGGGACAGGGGGCCGGAATTCACCCCTCCACTTT. Translated: CASSRSGTGGRNSPLHF.

There are a few counts of this clonotype. J is TRBJ1-2 and V is TRBV6-5; tentatively, D is TRBD1 (5 bases). The V end was cut by 4 bases, the J end by 4 bases, with 10 bases between. This CDR3 is 13 amino acids long. In germline, CDR1 is MNHEY, CDR2 SVGAGI. CDR3 nucleotide sequence: TGTGCCAGCAGTTGGGACCCCGCCTATGGCTACACCTTC. Amino acids: CASSWDPAYGYTF.

The V call is TRBV1, the J call TRBJ2-1. TRBV1 is a listed pseudogene. This CDR3 spans 17 amino acids. Here the CDR3 DNA reads TGCACCAGCAGCCAGCCGTGGTTGGGGAGCTCCTACAATGAGCAGTTCTTC. Its protein product is CTSSQPWLGSSYNEQFF.

The V and J genes are TRBV12-3 or TRBV12-4 and TRBJ2-7, with a possible D match to TRBD2 (6 bases). There are 14 residues in the CDR3. Trimming removed 5 bases from V and 5 bases from J, with 16 bases in between. The chain's CDR3 is CASSPQAEGNEQYF. Written as DNA, the CDR3 is TGTGCCAGCAGTCCCCAGGCGGAGGGCAACGAGCAGTACTTC.

The chain joins TRBV5-1 to TRBJ2-3, with D unclear. The CDR3 is made up of 13 amino acids. CDR1 and CDR2 (germline): SGHRS, YFSETQ. The V end lost 5 bases, the J end lost 1 base, and 8 bases lay between the germline ends. The CDR3 DNA follows: TGCGCCAGCAGTCCACTGGGCACAGATACGCAGTATTTT. Its protein is CASSPLGTDTQYF.

This clonotype occurred a few times. The rearrangement uses TRBV5-1 and TRBJ2-3; 14 bases match TRBD2. Looked up from germline, CDR1 is SGHRS and CDR2 is YFSETQ. The J segment lost 4 bases and the V segment lost 7 bases, leaving 5 bases of the junction unmatched. The CDR3 totals 15 residues. CDR3 protein: CASAGTSGSADTQYF. The CDR3 coding sequence is TGCGCCAGCGCAGGGACTAGCGGGAGCGCAGATACGCAGTATTTT.

The V and J genes are TRBV28 and TRBJ1-5; 8 bases fit TRBD1. Germline trimming cut 9 bases from V and 5 bases from J; bases unmatched to any gene: 9. The length of the CDR3 is 14 residues. The germline gives CDR1 MDHEN, CDR2 SYDVKM. In DNA, the CDR3 is TGTGCCAGTCGGCGGGCAGGGGGCTATCAGCCCCAGCATTTT. Its protein product is CASRRAGGYQPQHF.

A few counts support this clonotype. The rearrangement joins TRBV2 to TRBJ1-6, with D hard to call. This CDR3 spans 12 amino acids. The V end lost 6 bases, the J end lost 5 bases, and 5 bases lay between the germline ends. Germline V gene lookup returns CDR1 SNHLY and CDR2 FYNNEI. CDR3 sequence reads: CASRTDNSPLHF. The CDR3 nucleotides read TGTGCCAGCAGGACCGATAATTCACCCCTCCACTTT.

This clonotype was counted only a few times. The rearrangement links TRBV7-2 to TRBJ2-7; D gene unclear. This CDR3 contains 13 residues. Trimming cost V 0 bases and J 3 bases, with 6 bases left between them. Germline V gene lookup returns CDR1 SGHTA and CDR2 FQGNSA. CDR3 bases: TGTGCCAGCAGCTTAGCGAGGTTCTACGAGCAGTACTTC. Its translation is CASSLARFYEQYF.

V is TRBV2 and J is TRBJ2-7; a possible D gene is TRBD2 (5 bases). There are 14 residues in the CDR3. V dropped 5 bases and J dropped 5 bases, with 16 bases sitting between them. Germline loops: CDR1 SNHLY, CDR2 FYNNEI. CDR3 in amino acids: CASSSYGSTNEQYF. CDR3 coding DNA: TGTGCCAGCAGTTCCTATGGGAGTACGAACGAGCAGTACTTC.

The chain has TRBV30 and TRBJ2-7; the D gene is possibly TRBD2 (6 bases). The CDR3 runs to 13 residues. Deletions cut 3 bases from V and 10 bases from J, with 19 bases between. Germline CDR1 is GTSNPN and CDR2 is SVGIG (reference sequence). CDR3 DNA sequence: TGTGCCTGGAGGGCAAGCGGGTCTCCTAGCCAGTACTTC. This encodes CAWRASGSPSQYF.

The chain employs TRBV7-2 and TRBJ1-2; weak D call: TRBD1 (6 bases). The germline V gene has CDR1 SGHTA and CDR2 FQGNSA. V lost 8 bases to trimming and J lost 0 bases, with 19 bases between them. This CDR3 comprises 16 residues. The CDR3 protein is CASSGGAASANYGYTF. The CDR3 coding sequence is TGTGCCAGCTCCGGGGGGGCAGCATCAGCTAACTATGGCTACACCTTC.

The J gene is TRBJ2-2, the V gene TRBV6-1; 7 bases line up with TRBD1. The CDR3 is 12 residues long. Germline trimming cut 6 bases from V and 5 bases from J; bases unmatched to any gene: 0. Germline V CDR1 and CDR2: MNHNS, SASEGT. Here the CDR3 DNA reads TGTGCCAGCAGGACAGGGACCGGGGAGCTGTTTTTT. Translating gives CASRTGTGELFF.